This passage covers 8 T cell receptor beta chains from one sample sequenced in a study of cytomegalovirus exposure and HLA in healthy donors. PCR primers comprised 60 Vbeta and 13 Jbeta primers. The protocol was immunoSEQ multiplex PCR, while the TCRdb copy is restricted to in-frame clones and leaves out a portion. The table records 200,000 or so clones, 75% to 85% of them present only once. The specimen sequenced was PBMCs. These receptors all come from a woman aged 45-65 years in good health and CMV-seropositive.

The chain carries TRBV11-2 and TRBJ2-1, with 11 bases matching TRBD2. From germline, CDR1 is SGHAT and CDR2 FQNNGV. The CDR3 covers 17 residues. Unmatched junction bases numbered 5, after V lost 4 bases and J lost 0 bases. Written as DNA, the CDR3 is TGTGCCAGCAGCTCTTCCGGGACTAGCGGCTCCTACAATGAGCAGTTCTTC. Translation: CASSSSGTSGSYNEQFF.

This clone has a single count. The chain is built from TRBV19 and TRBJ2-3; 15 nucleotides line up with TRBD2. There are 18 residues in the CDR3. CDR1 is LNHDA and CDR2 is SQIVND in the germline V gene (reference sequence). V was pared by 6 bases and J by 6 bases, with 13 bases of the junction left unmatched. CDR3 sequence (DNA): TGTGCCAGTAGCCTCTTCGGACTAGCGGGAGGGATAGGGGATACGCAGTATTTT. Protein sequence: CASSLFGLAGGIGDTQYF.

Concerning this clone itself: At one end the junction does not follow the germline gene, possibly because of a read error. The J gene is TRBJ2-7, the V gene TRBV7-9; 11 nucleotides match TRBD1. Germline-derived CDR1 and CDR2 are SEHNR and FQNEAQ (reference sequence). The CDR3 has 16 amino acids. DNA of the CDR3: TGTTCCAGCAGCTTTATAGGGACAGGGGGCTCCTACGAGCAGTACTTC. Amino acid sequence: CSSSFIGTGGSYEQYF.

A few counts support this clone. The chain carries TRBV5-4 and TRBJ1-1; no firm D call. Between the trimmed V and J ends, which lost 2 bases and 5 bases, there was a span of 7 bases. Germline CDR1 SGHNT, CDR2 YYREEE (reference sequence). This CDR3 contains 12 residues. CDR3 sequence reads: CASSLTGTEAFF. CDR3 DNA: TGTGCCAGCAGCTTAACCGGGACTGAAGCTTTCTTT.

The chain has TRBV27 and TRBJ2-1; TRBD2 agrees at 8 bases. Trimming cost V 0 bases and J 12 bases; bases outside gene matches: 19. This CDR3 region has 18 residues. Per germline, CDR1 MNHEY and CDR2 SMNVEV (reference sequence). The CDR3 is CASSLSGGGGRLGSPQFF. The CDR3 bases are TGTGCCAGCAGTTTATCGGGGGGGGGCGGGAGGTTGGGGAGCCCGCAGTTCTTC.

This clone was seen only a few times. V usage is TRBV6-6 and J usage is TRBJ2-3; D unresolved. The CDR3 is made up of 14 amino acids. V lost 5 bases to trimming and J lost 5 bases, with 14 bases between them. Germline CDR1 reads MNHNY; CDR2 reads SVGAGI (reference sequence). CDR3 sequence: CASSTARGEDTQYF. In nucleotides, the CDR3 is TGTGCCAGCAGTACTGCCAGAGGAGAAGATACGCAGTATTTT.

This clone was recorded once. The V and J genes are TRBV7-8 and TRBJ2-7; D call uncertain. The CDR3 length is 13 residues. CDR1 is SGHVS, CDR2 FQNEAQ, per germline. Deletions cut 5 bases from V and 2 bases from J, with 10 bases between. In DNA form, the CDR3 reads TGTGCCAGCAGCCCCAGTGTGGCCTACGAGCAGTACTTC. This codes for CASSPSVAYEQYF.

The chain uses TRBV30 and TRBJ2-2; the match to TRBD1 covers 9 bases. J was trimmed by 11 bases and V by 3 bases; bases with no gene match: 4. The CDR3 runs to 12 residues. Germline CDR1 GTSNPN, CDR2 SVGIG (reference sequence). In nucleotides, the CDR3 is TGTGCCTGGAGCGATACAGGGGGCGAGCTGTTTTTT. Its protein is CAWSDTGGELFF.